These T cell receptor beta chains were read from a single sample in a study of blood T cell repertoires in COVID-19. Here immunoSEQ multiplex PCR was the method, and the copy in TCRdb shows in-frame clones only, minus some. The sample lists fewer than 200,000 clones, 85% occurring once. Specimen: peripheral blood. These receptors were taken from a woman between 50 and 59 years old with COVID-19, enrolled during active disease. Each CDR3 is given with its conserved first and last residue. A D gene is named only where the DNA matches it firmly. Only part of the rows carry a size: once, few, many, or a class if the clone is expanded.

.	TRBV4-2	TRBD2	20	TRBJ2-5	CASSQALFLAGGLNQETQYF	TGTGCCAGCAGCCAAGCTCTGTTTCTAGCGGGGGGGCTGAACCAAGAGACCCAGTACTTC
.	TRBV7-2	TRBD2	15	TRBJ2-3	CASSLASGDTDTQYF	TGTGCCAGCAGCTTAGCTAGCGGGGATACAGATACGCAGTATTTT
few	TRBV5-1	TRBD2	15	TRBJ2-2	CASSLLAGGTGELFF	TGCGCCAGCAGCCTCCTAGCGGGGGGCACCGGGGAGCTGTTTTTT
few	TRBV15	.	16	TRBJ1-6	CATSREVSQGPSPLHF	TGTGCCACCAGCAGAGAGGTATCACAGGGTCCTTCACCCCTCCACTTT
.	TRBV9	.	15	TRBJ2-1	CASSVDGFTYNEQFF	TGTGCCAGCAGCGTAGACGGGTTCACTTACAATGAGCAGTTCTTC
.	TRBV12-5	TRBD2	14	TRBJ2-1	CASGSPTSGHEQFF	TGTGCTAGTGGTTCCCCGACTAGCGGGCATGAGCAGTTCTTC
.	TRBV28	TRBD1	12	TRBJ2-7	CASRQETGGEYF	TGTGCCAGCAGACAAGAGACAGGGGGGGAGTACTTC
.	TRBV7-8	.	17	TRBJ1-3	CASSQARVPGSGNTIYF	TGTGCCAGCAGCCAAGCCAGGGTTCCAGGCTCTGGAAACACCATATATTTT
few	TRBV6-1	.	15	TRBJ1-4	CASSESLQGGEKLFF	TGTGCCAGCAGTGAATCGCTACAGGGTGGTGAAAAACTGTTTTTT
.	TRBV7-9	TRBD1	14	TRBJ2-5	CASSIRQGPETQYF	TGTGCCAGCAGCATCCGACAGGGTCCAGAGACCCAGTACTTC
.	TRBV15	.	15	TRBJ2-7	CATSPDSFRSYEQYF	TGTGCCACCAGTCCGGACAGCTTTAGGTCCTACGAGCAGTACTTC
.	TRBV3-1/TRBV3-2	TRBD2	16	TRBJ2-2	CASSQEPGLAIGELFF	TGTGCCAGCAGCCAAGAGCCGGGACTAGCTATCGGGGAGCTGTTTTTT
.	TRBV9	TRBD1	18	TRBJ1-4	CASSVGQGGVPTNEKLFF	TGTGCCAGCAGCGTAGGGCAGGGGGGAGTTCCAACTAATGAAAAACTGTTTTTT
once	TRBV25-1	.	13	TRBJ2-7	CASSRVDSYEQYF	TGTGCCAGCAGTCGGGTCGACTCCTACGAGCAGTACTTC
.	TRBV11-3	TRBD2	14	TRBJ2-4	CASSNSGAWGIQYF	TGTGCCAGCAGCAATAGCGGGGCCTGGGGCATTCAGTACTTC
.	TRBV18	TRBD1	14	TRBJ1-6	CASSGQDSNSPLHF	TGTGCCAGCTCAGGACAGGACTCGAATTCACCCCTCCACTTT
.	TRBV11-2	TRBD1	16	TRBJ2-2	CASSPFPQGNGGELFF	TGTGCCAGCAGCCCCTTCCCACAGGGGAACGGCGGGGAGCTGTTTTTT
.	TRBV9	.	15	TRBJ2-1	CASSVSWGGLYEQFF	TGTGCCAGCAGCGTATCGTGGGGGGGCTTATATGAGCAGTTCTTC
.	TRBV6-5	TRBD2	14	TRBJ2-1	CASRLAGSYNEQFF	TGTGCCAGCAGATTAGCGGGTAGCTACAATGAGCAGTTCTTC
.	TRBV5-1	.	13	TRBJ1-2	CASSNRENYGYTF	TGCGCCAGCAGCAACAGGGAGAACTATGGCTACACCTTC
.	TRBV12-3/TRBV12-4	.	12	TRBJ2-7	CASSPQGYEQYF	TGTGCCAGCAGTCCACAGGGCTACGAGCAGTACTTC
.	TRBV9	TRBD1	16	TRBJ2-3	CASSVRFGQGTDTQYF	TGTGCCAGCAGCGTGCGATTCGGACAGGGCACAGATACGCAGTATTTT
.	TRBV4-1	.	16	TRBJ1-1	CASSLTGRTMNTEAFF	TGCGCCAGCAGCCTGACAGGTAGGACGATGAACACTGAAGCTTTCTTT
.	TRBV6-1	TRBD1	14	TRBJ1-2	CASSDPRGYYGYTF	TGTGCCAGCAGTGATCCCAGGGGGTACTATGGCTACACCTTC
once	TRBV5-1	.	13	TRBJ1-1	CASSFEGLTEAFF	TGCGCCAGCAGCTTTGAGGGTTTGACTGAAGCTTTCTTT
.	TRBV20-1	.	12	TRBJ1-2	CSASGSGYGYTF	TGCAGTGCTAGTGGGTCAGGCTATGGCTACACCTTC
.	TRBV27	.	15	TRBJ1-2	CASSPGTTEPDGYTF	TGTGCCAGCAGTCCAGGGACAACAGAACCTGATGGCTACACCTTC
.	TRBV9	TRBD2	15	TRBJ2-7	CASSVVPGGIDEQYF	TGTGCCAGCAGCGTAGTTCCGGGGGGTATAGACGAGCAGTACTTC